A selection of T cell receptor beta chains follows, all from one sample in a study of T cell changes during pregnancy in multiple sclerosis. The protocol was immunoSEQ multiplex PCR, while the TCRdb copy is restricted to in-frame clones and leaves out a portion. The sample yields about 40,000 clones, just over 85% seen once. The source was CD4+ T cells from peripheral blood mononuclear cells, collected before pregnancy. Every receptor here comes from a female donor with multiple sclerosis, enrolled in a pregnancy study. Each CDR3 is given with its conserved first and last residue. A D gene is named only where the DNA matches it firmly. Clone sizes are given selectively: once, few, many, or a class where the clone is expanded.

>TRBJ2-3|16|once|.|TRBV18
CASSLGPQRGTDTQYF
TGTGCCAGCTCACTCGGCCCGCAGCGGGGCACAGATACGCAGTATTTT
>TRBJ2-1|14|.|.|TRBV7-9
CASSARTGGNEQFF
TGTGCCAGCAGCGCCAGGACAGGAGGGAATGAGCAGTTCTTC
>TRBJ2-7|16|.|.|TRBV14
CASSQDRGTVYYEQYF
TGTGCCAGCAGCCAAGATCGCGGGACAGTATACTACGAGCAGTACTTC
>TRBJ1-2|16|.|TRBD1|TRBV18
CASSRNRGLGDYGYTF
TGTGCCAGCTCACGAAACAGGGGGCTCGGTGACTATGGCTACACCTTC
>TRBJ2-1|15|.|.|TRBV6-6
CASSPTSQRYNEQFF
TGTGCCAGCAGTCCGACTTCGCAACGATACAATGAGCAGTTCTTC
>TRBJ1-5|14|.|TRBD1|TRBV28
CASSFGTAKLPQHF
TGTGCCAGCAGTTTCGGGACAGCAAAATTGCCCCAGCATTTT
>TRBJ2-4|15|.|.|TRBV7-2
CASTPAGLAKNIQYF
TGTGCCAGCACGCCGGCAGGTCTAGCCAAAAACATTCAGTACTTC
>TRBJ1-3|15|.|.|TRBV25-1
CASREDRGSGNTIYF
TGTGCCAGCAGGGAGGACCGAGGCTCTGGAAACACCATATATTTT
>TRBJ2-3|14|.|.|TRBV9
CASSVVASTDTQYF
TGTGCCAGCAGCGTAGTAGCAAGCACAGATACGCAGTATTTT
>TRBJ2-2|13|.|.|TRBV11-2
CASSLAGIGELFF
TGTGCCAGCAGCTTAGCAGGAATCGGGGAGCTGTTTTTT
>TRBJ1-1|12|.|.|TRBV21-1
CASSSGWAEAFF
TGTGCCAGCAGCTCAGGGTGGGCTGAAGCTTTCTTT
>TRBJ1-5|15|.|.|TRBV11-2
CASSLEGAKNQPQHF
TGTGCCAGCAGCTTAGAGGGGGCGAAGAATCAGCCCCAGCATTTT
>TRBJ2-2|17|.|TRBD2|TRBV7-9
CASSLISGSGYTGELFF
TGTGCCAGCAGCTTAATTAGCGGGAGCGGGTACACCGGGGAGCTGTTTTTT
>TRBJ1-2|15|.|.|TRBV5-1
CASSLDGQGRGGYTF
TGCGCCAGCAGCTTGGATGGTCAGGGAAGAGGCGGCTACACCTTC
>TRBJ2-3|14|.|.|TRBV9
CASRKGGTTDTQYF
TGTGCCAGCAGAAAGGGCGGGACCACAGATACGCAGTATTTT
>TRBJ2-1|15|.|TRBD2|TRBV19
CASSILSGGANEQFF
TGTGCCAGTAGTATACTCTCGGGAGGGGCTAATGAGCAGTTCTTC
>TRBJ2-3|14|few|.|TRBV15
CATSGDPGPDTQYF
TGTGCCACCAGCGGAGACCCAGGGCCAGATACGCAGTATTTT
>TRBJ2-2|17|.|TRBD1|TRBV9
CASSVGGQGANTGELFF
TGTGCCAGCAGCGTAGGAGGACAGGGGGCGAACACCGGGGAGCTGTTTTTT
>TRBJ1-5|13|medium-sized|.|TRBV6-1
CASSEHVNQPQHF
TGTGCCAGCAGTGAACATGTCAATCAGCCCCAGCATTTT
>TRBJ2-7|11|.|.|TRBV20-1
CSARENYEQYF
TGCAGTGCTAGGGAGAACTACGAGCAGTACTTC
>TRBJ2-1|13|.|TRBD1|TRBV12-5
CASGMGQYNEQFF
TGTGCTAGTGGCATGGGACAGTACAATGAGCAGTTCTTC
>TRBJ1-5|14|.|.|TRBV5-1
CASSLGGGNQPQHF
TGCGCCAGCAGCTTGGGCGGGGGCAATCAGCCCCAGCATTTT
>TRBJ2-3|15|.|TRBD2|TRBV30
CAWSLGEGQTDTQYF
TGTGCCTGGAGTTTGGGGGAGGGCCAGACAGATACGCAGTATTTT
>TRBJ2-1|16|.|TRBD2|TRBV9
CASSVSSGGSYNEQFF
TGTGCCAGCAGCGTTTCCAGCGGGGGCTCCTACAATGAGCAGTTCTTC
>TRBJ1-2|12|.|.|TRBV29-1
CSVQAGGLGYTF
TGCAGCGTTCAGGCGGGGGGACTTGGCTACACCTTC
>TRBJ1-2|14|.|.|TRBV6-1
CASSGGWGSDDYTF
TGTGCCAGCAGTGGAGGGTGGGGTAGTGATGACTACACCTTC
>TRBJ1-2|15|.|.|TRBV5-1
CASTQQGDSLYGYTF
TGCGCCAGCACCCAACAAGGTGACAGTCTCTATGGCTACACCTTC
>TRBJ2-7|12|once|.|TRBV19
CASSTGGYEQYF
TGTGCCAGTAGTACAGGGGGGTACGAGCAGTACTTC
>TRBJ2-7|11|.|.|TRBV18
CASSHQYEQYF
TGTGCCAGCTCACATCAATACGAGCAGTACTTC